These 28 T cell receptor beta chains were sequenced from one sample in a study of T cells in pancreatic ductal adenocarcinoma. Some clones are missing from TCRdb's copy, which holds only in-frame ones; the method was immunoSEQ multiplex PCR. The table lists about 9,000 clones, roughly 86% of them singletons. Selected pancreatic ductal adenocarcinoma patients had undergone surgery without neoadjuvant therapy. The sequencing sample was made of PBMCs. These receptors all stem from a human donor with pancreatic ductal adenocarcinoma.

V usage is TRBV6-5 and J usage is TRBJ2-7, with D possibly matching TRBD2 (6 bases). This CDR3 is built from 14 residues. The V end lost 0 bases, the J end lost 1 base, and 7 bases lay between the germline ends. The germline CDR1 and CDR2 sequences are MNHEY and SVGAGI. CDR3 loop: CASSYSGGSYEQYF. As DNA, the CDR3 is TGTGCCAGCAGTTACTCCGGGGGTTCCTACGAGCAGTACTTC.

The chain combines TRBV15 with TRBJ2-1, with D maybe TRBD1 (6 bases). The V and J ends lost 3 bases and 0 bases respectively, with 12 bases between them. The CDR3 has 16 amino acids. Germline values: CDR1 LNHNV, CDR2 YYDKDF (reference sequence). The CDR3 DNA follows: TGTGCCACCAGCAGTTTAAAAGGGGGCTCCTACAATGAGCAGTTCTTC. Its translation is CATSSLKGGSYNEQFF.

The sample holds a few counts of this clone. The CDR3: CASSQDREGDSPLHF. As DNA, the CDR3 is TGCGCCAGCAGCCAAGATAGGGAGGGAGATTCACCCCTCCACTTT. The genes are TRBV4-1 and TRBJ1-6; D remains unclear. The V and J ends lost 0 bases and 8 bases respectively, with 11 bases between them. This CDR3 is 15 amino acids long. Germline V lookup: CDR1 MGHRA, CDR2 YSYEKL.

This clone was counted only a few times. CDR3 sequence reads: CASSYGGVPYEQYF. CDR3 nucleotides: TGTGCCAGCAGTTACGGCGGGGTCCCCTACGAGCAGTACTTC. This rearrangement joins TRBV6-6 to TRBJ2-7; perhaps TRBD2 as D (6 bases). Trimming removed 2 bases from V and 2 bases from J, with 10 bases in between. The CDR3 totals 14 residues. In germline, CDR1 is MNHNY, CDR2 SVGAGI (reference sequence).

This clone has more than one count but fewer than ten. The V call is TRBV5-1, the J call TRBJ1-6; D remains unclear. Germline V gives CDR1 SGHRS, CDR2 YFSETQ. V lost 0 bases to trimming and J lost 5 bases, with 3 bases between them. The CDR3 contains 13 residues. The CDR3 DNA follows: TGCGCCAGCAGCTTGGATAATAATTCACCCCTCCACTTT. Amino acid sequence: CASSLDNNSPLHF.

This clone appeared a few times. This chain uses TRBV7-2 with TRBJ1-5; D unclear. The CDR3 loop spans 18 amino acids. Germline V gene data show CDR1 as SGHTA and CDR2 as FQGNSA. V lost 0 bases, J lost 0 bases, and 15 bases lay in between. CDR3 residues: CASSLADLGGYSNQPQHF. Here the CDR3 DNA reads TGTGCCAGCAGCTTAGCGGACCTAGGCGGGTATAGCAATCAGCCCCAGCATTTT.

The chain links TRBV9 to TRBJ1-3, with 11 bases lining up with TRBD1. Germline CDR1 is SGDLS and CDR2 is YYNGEE. V trimming: 3 bases; J trimming: 0 bases; junction bases outside the gene matches: 8. This CDR3 contains 18 residues. CDR3 in DNA: TGTGCCAGCAGCGGATGGGAAGGGACAGGGGGCTCTGGAAACACCATATATTTT. It translates to CASSGWEGTGGSGNTIYF.

This chain links TRBV5-4 with TRBJ1-1; D remains unclear. Germline CDR1 is SGHNT and CDR2 is YYREEE (reference sequence). The CDR3 sequence is 13 residues long. The germline V and J ends were trimmed by 0 bases and 1 base, with 4 bases remaining between them. The CDR3 coding sequence is TGTGCCAGCAGCTTGGGTAGGAACACTGAAGCTTTCTTT. Amino acid sequence: CASSLGRNTEAFF.

This chain links TRBV6-6 with TRBJ2-1, with TRBD1 matching over 8 bases. The V and J ends lost 3 bases and 6 bases, in that order; junction bases with no gene match: 4. CDR3 length equals 14 residues. CDR1 and CDR2 from the germline V gene are MNHNY and SVGAGI (reference sequence). In DNA, the CDR3 is TGTGCCAGCAGTTATTCAGGGGGCGGCAATGAGCAGTTCTTC. Amino acids: CASSYSGGGNEQFF.

This chain joins TRBV7-3 and TRBJ1-6, with D possibly being TRBD1 (6 bases). V dropped 6 bases and J dropped 10 bases, with 19 bases sitting between them. In germline, CDR1 is SGHTA, CDR2 FQGTGA. The CDR3 has 15 residues. The CDR3 reads CASSKTGTRGSPLHF. The CDR3 region has the DNA TGTGCCAGCAGTAAGACCGGGACAAGGGGATCACCCCTCCACTTT.

The rearrangement links TRBV5-6 to TRBJ2-4; D possibly corresponds to TRBD1 (6 bases). Between the trimmed V and J ends, which lost 4 bases and 0 bases, there was a span of 11 bases. Germline loops: CDR1 SGHDT, CDR2 YYEEEE. The CDR3 covers 15 residues. The CDR3 here is CASSITGKAKNIQYF. The CDR3 nucleotides read TGTGCCAGCAGCATCACAGGGAAAGCCAAAAACATTCAGTACTTC.

The chain carries TRBV11-2 and TRBJ2-7; D not certain. Germline lookup yields CDR1 SGHAT and CDR2 FQNNGV. This CDR3 has 14 amino acids. Trimming took off 8 bases at V and 3 bases at J, with 17 bases between the two ends. The CDR3, as DNA: TGTGCCAGCGCCATACCCCTATCCTTCTACGAGCAGTACTTC. It encodes CASAIPLSFYEQYF.

This clone was recorded only once. V is TRBV29-1 and J is TRBJ2-3; D might be TRBD1 (6 bases). The V and J ends lost 2 bases and 1 base respectively, with 7 bases between them. The CDR3 sequence is 13 residues long. Germline CDR1 reads SQVTM; CDR2 reads ANQGSEA. The CDR3 nucleotides read TGCAGCGTTGAAAAGGGGGGCACAGATACGCAGTATTTT. It is translated as CSVEKGGTDTQYF.

The chain couples TRBV27 to TRBJ1-5; D ambiguous. Trimming removed 1 base at V and 4 bases at J, with 5 bases between. The germline V gene has CDR1 MNHEY and CDR2 SMNVEV (reference sequence). This CDR3 spans 13 amino acids. The CDR3 sequence is CASSLFGNQPQHF. The DNA of the CDR3 is TGTGCCAGCAGTTTATTCGGGAATCAGCCCCAGCATTTT.

This clone came up once. The chain joins TRBV20-1 to TRBJ2-7; 7 nucleotides align to TRBD1. Per the germline V gene, CDR1 is DFQATT and CDR2 is SNEGSKA (reference sequence). V was pared by 5 bases and J by 6 bases, with 4 bases of the junction left unmatched. The CDR3 length is 11 residues. DNA of the CDR3: TGCAGTGCTGACAGGGATGGCGAGCAGTACTTC. Translated: CSADRDGEQYF.

This clone was seen once. The chain uses TRBV28 and TRBJ2-5; TRBD2 aligns across 7 bases. The CDR3 is 14 residues long. CDR1 is MDHEN, CDR2 SYDVKM, per germline. With 3 bases clipped from V and 5 bases from J, the junction kept 6 bases outside the gene matches. CDR3 DNA sequence: TGTGCCAGCAGTTTCGGCGGGAGTCGGGAGACCCAGTACTTC. Its protein is CASSFGGSRETQYF.

The chain is built from TRBV27 and TRBJ1-2; D is perhaps TRBD1 (5 bases). The ends were cut back, 6 bases at V and 4 bases at J, with 18 bases in the middle. The CDR3 is 15 residues long. CDR1 and CDR2 (germline): MNHEY, SMNVEV (reference sequence). CDR3 region: CASRVRVQRGYGYTF. CDR3 nucleotides: TGTGCCAGCAGGGTCAGGGTCCAACGCGGCTATGGCTACACCTTC.

The J gene is TRBJ1-3, the V gene TRBV7-2; D remains unclear. CDR3 size: 14 residues. Trimming shortened V by 5 bases and J by 0 bases, and 8 bases separated the two germline ends. The germline V gene has CDR1 SGHTA and CDR2 FQGNSA. Here the CDR3 reads CASSPQNSGNTIYF. The DNA for the CDR3 is TGTGCCAGCAGCCCCCAGAACTCTGGAAACACCATATATTTT.

The chain uses TRBV5-1 and TRBJ2-3, with 13 bases fitting TRBD2. This CDR3 is 16 amino acids long. The germline CDR1 and CDR2 sequences are SGHRS and YFSETQ. Trimming at V came to 2 bases and at J to 1 base, leaving 1 base not matched to a gene. CDR3 sequence: CASSFGLAGGTDTQYF. The CDR3 region has the DNA TGCGCCAGCAGCTTCGGACTAGCGGGGGGCACAGATACGCAGTATTTT.

This chain connects TRBV27 to TRBJ2-1; 7 nucleotides line up with TRBD1. The length of the CDR3 is 14 residues. V dropped 7 bases and J dropped 7; count of bases not matched to a gene: 10. From germline, CDR1 is MNHEY and CDR2 SMNVEV (reference sequence). The CDR3 here is CASTRFGQANEQFF. The CDR3 nucleotides read TGTGCCAGCACTCGATTTGGACAGGCTAATGAGCAGTTCTTC.

This sequence joins TRBV11-3 and TRBJ1-6; D ambiguous. V was clipped by 4 bases and J by 0 bases, with 4 bases between them. The germline CDR1 and CDR2 sequences are SGHNT and YENEEA. The CDR3 consists of 14 residues. The CDR3 here is CASSSTSYNSPLHF. The CDR3 nucleotides are TGTGCCAGCAGCTCTACCTCCTATAATTCACCCCTCCACTTT.

This chain connects TRBV4-1 to TRBJ2-1; no clear D gene. Germline CDR1 reads MGHRA; CDR2 reads YSYEKL. V was trimmed by 3 bases and J by 0 bases, leaving 9 bases between them. This CDR3 is 15 amino acids long. CDR3 amino acids: CASSQGLSSYNEQFF. The CDR3 coding sequence is TGCGCCAGCAGCCAGGGCCTCAGCTCCTACAATGAGCAGTTCTTC.

The chain joins TRBV7-6 to TRBJ2-1; 8 nucleotides agree with TRBD2. Germline-derived CDR1 and CDR2 are SGHVS and FNYEAQ. The length of the CDR3 is 14 residues. The ends lost 3 bases at V and 5 bases at J; junction bases unmatched: 3. CDR3 sequence: CASSLGGGNNEQFF. CDR3 in DNA: TGTGCCAGCAGCTTGGGCGGGGGGAACAATGAGCAGTTCTTC.

V and J are TRBV5-1 and TRBJ2-1, with TRBD1 as a possible D gene (5 bases). The CDR3 sequence is 14 residues long. Germline lookup yields CDR1 SGHRS and CDR2 YFSETQ. V dropped 2 bases and J dropped 6 bases, with 12 bases sitting between them. CDR3 DNA sequence: TGCGCCAGCAGCTTACCAGGGTCAAGCAATGAGCAGTTCTTC. It codes for CASSLPGSSNEQFF.

V usage is TRBV5-6 and J usage is TRBJ2-5; 9 bases line up with TRBD1. The V and J ends lost 6 bases and 5 bases, in that order; junction bases with no gene match: 5. From germline, CDR1 is SGHDT and CDR2 YYEEEE. The CDR3 consists of 13 residues. As DNA, the CDR3 is TGTGCCAGCACCCGGGACAGGGTCGAGACCCAGTACTTC. This codes for CASTRDRVETQYF.

The chain carries TRBV28 and TRBJ1-2; tentatively, D is TRBD1 (5 bases). V shed 8 bases and J shed 2 bases, with 9 bases lying between them. Germline V lookup: CDR1 MDHEN, CDR2 SYDVKM. The CDR3 contains 12 residues. DNA of the CDR3: TGTGCCAGCGACAGTCAGAACTATGGCTACACCTTC. Amino acids: CASDSQNYGYTF.

The chain recombines TRBV11-3 with TRBJ2-1, with TRBD2 as a possible D gene (6 bases). V was cut by 4 bases and J by 0 bases, with 16 bases left in between. Germline lookup yields CDR1 SGHNT and CDR2 YENEEA. CDR3 size: 17 residues. CDR3 residues: CASSSSLRDFSYNEQFF. The CDR3 DNA is TGTGCCAGCAGCTCCTCTCTCCGGGACTTCTCCTACAATGAGCAGTTCTTC.

This clone was counted once. The V gene is TRBV28, the J gene TRBJ2-7, with 7 bases aligning to TRBD1. The CDR3 covers 13 residues. J gave up 7 bases and V 7 bases, and 10 bases lay outside the gene matches. Germline CDR1 reads MDHEN; CDR2 reads SYDVKM. CDR3 in amino acids: CASTTGVRREQYF. In DNA, the CDR3 is TGTGCCAGCACCACAGGGGTACGTAGAGAGCAGTACTTC. Full variable domain (rest looked up from reference TRBV28 and TRBJ2-7): DVKVTQSSRYLVKRTGEKVFLECVQDMDHENMFWYRQDPGLGLRLIYFSYDVKMKEKGDIPEGYSVSREKKERFSLILESASTNQTSMYLCASTTGVRREQYFGPGTRLTVT.